These 3 T cell receptor beta chains were all obtained from the same sample, sequenced in a study of T cells expressing NK-cell markers. TCRdb derives one entry per CDR3 protein from the 5' RACE reads, leaving out DNA. The specimen's table records about 260,000 distinct CDR3 sequences. The source material was blood T cells: a sorted CD56 or NKG2C T cell subset, CD4+ or CD8+ T cells, or bulk PBMC T cells (not recorded which). Every receptor here comes from a woman aged 18 to 75 in good health.

V usage is TRBV6-2 or TRBV6-3 and J usage is TRBJ2-5; the D call of TRBD1 rests on TCRdb alone, since no DNA is present to check it. The CDR3 loop spans 13 amino acids. The germline V gene encodes CDR1 MNHEY and CDR2 SVGEGT. CDR3 protein: CASSPQQGETQYF.

This rearrangement joins TRBV28 to TRBJ2-6; the D call from TCRdb, TRBD1, cannot be confirmed without DNA. The CDR3 has 15 residues. CDR1 is MDHEN and CDR2 is SYDVKM in the germline V gene. The chain's CDR3 is CASMGANSGANVLTF. Drawing the rest from reference TRBV28 and TRBJ2-6, the complete variable domain is DVKVTQSSRYLVKRTGEKVFLECVQDMDHENMFWYRQDPGLGLRLIYFSYDVKMKEKGDIPEGYSVSREKKERFSLILESASTNQTSMYLCASMGANSGANVLTFGAGSRLTVL.

This chain links TRBV20-1 with TRBJ2-2; the TCRdb D gene call, TRBD2, has no DNA to confirm it. Germline CDR1 DFQATT, CDR2 SNEGSKA (reference sequence). The CDR3 has 14 residues. CDR3 in amino acids: CSAKRGGVTGELFF.